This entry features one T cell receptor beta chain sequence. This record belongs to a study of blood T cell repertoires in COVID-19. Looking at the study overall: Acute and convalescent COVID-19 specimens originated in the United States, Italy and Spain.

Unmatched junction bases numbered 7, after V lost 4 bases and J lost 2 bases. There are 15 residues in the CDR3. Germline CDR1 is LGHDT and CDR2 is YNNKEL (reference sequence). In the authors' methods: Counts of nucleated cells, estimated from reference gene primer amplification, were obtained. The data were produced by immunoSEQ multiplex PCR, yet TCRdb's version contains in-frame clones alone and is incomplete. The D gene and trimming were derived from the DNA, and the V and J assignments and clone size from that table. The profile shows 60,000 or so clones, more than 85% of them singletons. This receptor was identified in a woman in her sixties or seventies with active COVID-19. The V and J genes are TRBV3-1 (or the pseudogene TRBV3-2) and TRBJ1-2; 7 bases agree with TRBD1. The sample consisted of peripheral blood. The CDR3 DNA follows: TGTGCCAGCAGCCTGCCGGGACAGTTAAACTATGGCTACACCTTC. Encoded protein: CASSLPGQLNYGYTF.